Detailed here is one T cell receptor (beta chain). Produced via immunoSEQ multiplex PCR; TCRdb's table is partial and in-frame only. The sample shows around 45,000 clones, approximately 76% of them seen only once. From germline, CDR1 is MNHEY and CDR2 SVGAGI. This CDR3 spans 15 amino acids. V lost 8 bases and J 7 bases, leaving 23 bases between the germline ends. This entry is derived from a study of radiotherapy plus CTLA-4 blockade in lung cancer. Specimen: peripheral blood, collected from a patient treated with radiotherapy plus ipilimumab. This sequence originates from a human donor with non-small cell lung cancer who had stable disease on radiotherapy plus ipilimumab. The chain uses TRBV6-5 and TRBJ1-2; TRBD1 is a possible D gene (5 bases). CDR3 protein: CASGNWARANSGYTF. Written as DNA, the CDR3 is TGTGCCAGCGGGAATTGGGCCAGGGCTAACAGTGGCTACACCTTC.